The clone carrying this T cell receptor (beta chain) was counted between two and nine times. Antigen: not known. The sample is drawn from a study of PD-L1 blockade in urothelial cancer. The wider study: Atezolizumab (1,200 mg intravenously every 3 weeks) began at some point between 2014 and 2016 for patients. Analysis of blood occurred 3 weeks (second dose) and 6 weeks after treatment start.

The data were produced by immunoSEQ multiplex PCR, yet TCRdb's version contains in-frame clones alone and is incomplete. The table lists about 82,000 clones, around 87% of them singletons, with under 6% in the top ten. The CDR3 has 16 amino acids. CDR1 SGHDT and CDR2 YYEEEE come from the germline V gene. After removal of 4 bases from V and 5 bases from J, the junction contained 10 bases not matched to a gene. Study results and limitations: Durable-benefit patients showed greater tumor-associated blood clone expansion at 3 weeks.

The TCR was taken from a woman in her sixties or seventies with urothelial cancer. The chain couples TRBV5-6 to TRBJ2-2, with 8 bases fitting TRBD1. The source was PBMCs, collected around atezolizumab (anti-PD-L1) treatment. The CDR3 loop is CASSLPGQADTGELFF. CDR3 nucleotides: TGTGCCAGCAGCCTACCGGGACAGGCGGATACCGGGGAGCTGTTTTTT.